These 14 T cell receptor beta chains share one sample of origin, sequenced in a study of cytomegalovirus exposure and HLA in healthy donors. The PCR used 60 Vbeta and 13 Jbeta primers. Clones were read by immunoSEQ multiplex PCR, and TCRdb kept only the in-frame ones, dropping some. The sample shows roughly 190,000 clones, 87% of them seen only once. Sequencing used PBMCs. These receptors came from a boy younger than 10 in good health and CMV-seronegative.

Regarding this clone: Within the sample, other DNA sequences also encode this same CDR3. The DNA of the CDR3 is TGTGCCAGCAGCTTAGATAGGGGTCAGCCCCAGCATTTT. Residues: CASSLDRGQPQHF. This chain links TRBV11-2 with TRBJ1-5; possible D gene TRBD1, 5 bases. CDR1 and CDR2 from the germline V gene are SGHAT and FQNNGV. This CDR3 is 13 amino acids long. V lost 0 bases, J lost 6 bases, and 6 bases lay in between.

The rearrangement joins TRBV27 to TRBJ1-5, with TRBD1 matching 11 bases. Trimming cost V 3 bases and J 6 bases; bases outside gene matches: 4. The CDR3 consists of 15 residues. Germline-derived CDR1 and CDR2 are MNHEY and SMNVEV (reference sequence). CDR3: CASSLGTGGLQPQHF. The DNA for the CDR3 is TGTGCCAGCAGTTTGGGGACAGGGGGTCTTCAGCCCCAGCATTTT.

The genes are TRBV4-1 and TRBJ2-1; 8 bases match TRBD1. The CDR3 loop spans 14 amino acids. V was pared by 0 bases and J by 8 bases, with 3 bases of the junction left unmatched. Looked up from germline, CDR1 is MGHRA and CDR2 is YSYEKL. CDR3 in amino acids: CASSQDSQGDEQFF. The DNA for the CDR3 is TGCGCCAGCAGCCAAGACTCACAGGGGGATGAGCAGTTCTTC.

This clone has only a few counts. CDR3 protein: CASSEEGTGSNEQFF. CDR3 in DNA: TGTGCCAGCAGTGAAGAAGGGACAGGGAGCAATGAGCAGTTCTTC. The chain combines TRBV6-1 with TRBJ2-1, with TRBD1 matching over 9 bases. J lost 6 bases, V lost 1 base, and 4 bases had no gene match. The CDR3 runs 15 residues. Germline assignment: CDR1 MNHNS and CDR2 SASEGT.

V is TRBV5-1 and J is TRBJ2-1; D remains ambiguous. Looked up from germline, CDR1 is SGHRS and CDR2 is YFSETQ. The CDR3 has 14 amino acids. The V gene lost 0 bases and the J gene lost 5 bases, with 9 bases spanning the gap. The CDR3 bases are TGCGCCAGCAGCTTGGGAAGAGAAAACAATGAGCAGTTCTTC. It specifies CASSLGRENNEQFF.

The chain joins TRBV6-6 to TRBJ2-7; 13 nucleotides match TRBD2. After removal of 4 bases from V and 7 bases from J, the junction contained 7 bases not matched to a gene. The CDR3 extends over 15 amino acids. Germline-derived CDR1 and CDR2 are MNHNY and SVGAGI (reference sequence). In DNA form, the CDR3 reads TGTGCCAGCAGTTCCCGAGGACTAGCGGGAGTTGAGCAGTACTTC. Translating it yields CASSSRGLAGVEQYF.

The rearrangement joins TRBV6-5 to TRBJ1-6; unclear D gene. V was trimmed by 2 bases and J by 7 bases, leaving 6 bases between them. Germline CDR1 MNHEY, CDR2 SVGAGI. The CDR3 has 13 residues. The CDR3 DNA sequence: TGTGCCAGCAGTTACGACGGGAATTCACCCCTCCACTTT. Translated, it gives CASSYDGNSPLHF.

The chain has TRBV29-1 and TRBJ2-1; 8 bases fit TRBD2. The germline V gene has CDR1 SQVTM and CDR2 ANQGSEA. The V and J ends lost 5 bases and 9 bases, in that order; junction bases with no gene match: 9. The CDR3 covers 13 residues. The CDR3 nucleotides are TGCAGCGTTACGGGGGGGGGAGCCGGTGAGCAGTTCTTC. Translated: CSVTGGGAGEQFF.

The genes are TRBV28 and TRBJ1-1; D not resolved. Germline V lookup: CDR1 MDHEN, CDR2 SYDVKM. Trimming took 3 bases from V and 9 from J, leaving 11 bases between them. This CDR3 is 12 amino acids long. CDR3 DNA: TGTGCCAGCAGTTTCCGTAGCAACCAAGCTTTCTTT. Its protein product is CASSFRSNQAFF.

This rearrangement joins TRBV27 to TRBJ1-5; no clear D. The germline gives CDR1 MNHEY, CDR2 SMNVEV (reference sequence). The CDR3 runs 13 residues. V was cut by 5 bases and J by 5 bases, with 10 bases left in between. As DNA, the CDR3 is TGTGCCAGCAGTCCCCGGAGGGATCAGCCCCAGCATTTT. Translation: CASSPRRDQPQHF.

This clone was counted only a few times. The rearrangement joins TRBV28 to TRBJ2-6; 9 bases map to TRBD1. J was trimmed by 2 bases and V by 5 bases; bases with no gene match: 4. Germline V gene data show CDR1 as MDHEN and CDR2 as SYDVKM. CDR3 length equals 16 residues. The CDR3 sequence is CASSAYRGPGANVLTF. CDR3 DNA: TGTGCCAGCAGTGCGTACAGGGGGCCTGGGGCCAACGTCCTGACTTTC.

This CDR3 reads CASCSNRNTGELFF. Here the CDR3 DNA reads TGTGCCAGCTGTTCTAACAGAAACACCGGGGAGCTGTTTTTT. This chain uses TRBV2 with TRBJ2-2; no definite D call. V lost 8 bases to trimming and J lost 2 bases, with 12 bases between them. Per germline, CDR1 SNHLY and CDR2 FYNNEI. The CDR3 spans 14 residues. Full variable domain (remainder filled in from reference TRBV2 and TRBJ2-2): EPEVTQTPSHQVTQMGQEVILRCVPISNHLYFYWYRQILGQKVEFLVSFYNNEISEKSEIFDDQFSVERPDGSNFTLKIRSTKLEDSAMYFCASCSNRNTGELFFGEGSRLTVL.

The J gene is TRBJ2-2, the V gene TRBV6-6; 9 positions match TRBD1. CDR3 length equals 16 residues. V lost 6 bases and J lost 2; bases outside the gene matches: 7. The germline V gene has CDR1 MNHNY and CDR2 SVGAGI (reference sequence). The CDR3 reads CASRPRGQGNTGELFF. The CDR3 DNA follows: TGTGCCAGCAGGCCTCGGGGACAGGGCAACACCGGGGAGCTGTTTTTT.

The chain uses TRBV10-2 and TRBJ1-2, with TRBD1 matching over 8 bases. CDR1 and CDR2 (germline): WSHSY, SAAADI. After removal of 7 bases from V and 2 bases from J, the junction contained 6 bases not matched to a gene. This CDR3 is built from 14 residues. This CDR3 is CASKGQGKNYGYTF. The CDR3 nucleotides are TGCGCCAGCAAAGGACAGGGAAAAAACTATGGCTACACCTTC.